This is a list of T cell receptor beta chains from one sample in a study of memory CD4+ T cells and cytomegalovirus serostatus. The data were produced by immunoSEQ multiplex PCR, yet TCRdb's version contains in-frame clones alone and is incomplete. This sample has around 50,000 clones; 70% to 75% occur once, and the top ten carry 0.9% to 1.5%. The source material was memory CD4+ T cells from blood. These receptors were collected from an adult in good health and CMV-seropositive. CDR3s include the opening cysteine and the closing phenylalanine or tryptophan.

CDR3 protein: CASSGDRGNTEAFF
J gene: TRBJ1-1
V gene: TRBV5-1

CDR3 protein: CASSLVAGGVEQFF
J gene: TRBJ2-1
V gene: TRBV11-3

CDR3 protein: CASNRGPNTGELFF
J gene: TRBJ2-2
V gene: TRBV5-4

CDR3 protein: CASSWALNTGELFF
J gene: TRBJ2-2
V gene: TRBV2

CDR3 protein: CASSATAGYGYTF
J gene: TRBJ1-2
V gene: TRBV5-1

CDR3 protein: CASSSVTALNTGELFF
J gene: TRBJ2-2
V gene: TRBV5-1

CDR3 protein: CASSLLSGGYSYEQYF
J gene: TRBJ2-7
V gene: TRBV5-1

CDR3 protein: CASSLDREDPVLTF
J gene: TRBJ2-6
V gene: TRBV7-3

CDR3 protein: CASSLGHRDTQYF
J gene: TRBJ2-3
V gene: TRBV5-4

CDR3 protein: CSVQGQGNTEAFF
J gene: TRBJ1-1
V gene: TRBV29-1

CDR3 protein: CASSLTASGNTIYF
J gene: TRBJ1-3
V gene: TRBV7-9

CDR3 protein: CASSYFIRQGGGELFF
J gene: TRBJ2-2
V gene: TRBV6-5

CDR3 protein: CASREGMNTEAFF
J gene: TRBJ1-1
V gene: TRBV19

CDR3 protein: CASSPEGARDEKLFF
J gene: TRBJ1-4
V gene: TRBV18

CDR3 protein: CASSLDAGGLSRELFF
J gene: TRBJ2-2
V gene: TRBV5-1

CDR3 protein: CASSGFSANEKLFF
J gene: TRBJ1-4
V gene: TRBV14

CDR3 protein: CASSQSLAGVQETQYF
J gene: TRBJ2-5
V gene: TRBV4-2

CDR3 protein: CAIKGLAGDETQYF
J gene: TRBJ2-5
V gene: TRBV10-3

CDR3 protein: CAISESRDAGNTIYF
J gene: TRBJ1-3
V gene: TRBV10-3

CDR3 protein: CASSQDQTSGNTIYF
J gene: TRBJ1-3
V gene: TRBV4-3

CDR3 protein: CASSPEPGLGGLALHF
J gene: TRBJ1-6
V gene: TRBV7-9

CDR3 protein: CASSPYRGLIYNEQFF
J gene: TRBJ2-1
V gene: TRBV27

CDR3 protein: CASSLDGAGPQHF
J gene: TRBJ1-5
V gene: TRBV5-4

CDR3 protein: CASSYGRERGHEQFF
J gene: TRBJ2-1
V gene: TRBV2

CDR3 protein: CASSLGRTQNTGELFF
J gene: TRBJ2-2
V gene: TRBV13

CDR3 protein: CASSLATGTYNEQFF
J gene: TRBJ2-1
V gene: TRBV5-1

CDR3 protein: CASSPAFAGNTEAFF
J gene: TRBJ1-1
V gene: TRBV4-3

CDR3 protein: CASTSGTGFHEQFF
J gene: TRBJ2-1
V gene: TRBV21-1

CDR3 protein: CASSYSTAPSGNTIYF
J gene: TRBJ1-3
V gene: TRBV6-5

CDR3 protein: CASGQGRFDTEAFF
J gene: TRBJ1-1
V gene: TRBV19

CDR3 protein: CASGGRWGNQPQHF
J gene: TRBJ1-5
V gene: TRBV6-5

CDR3 protein: CAIAGQNPGGQYF
J gene: TRBJ2-7
V gene: TRBV10-3

CDR3 protein: CASSQEGARNEKLFF
J gene: TRBJ1-4
V gene: TRBV4-1

CDR3 protein: CASSLRTGGLPRSYEQYF
J gene: TRBJ2-7
V gene: TRBV5-4

CDR3 protein: CASSAGSYEQYF
J gene: TRBJ2-7
V gene: TRBV19

CDR3 protein: CASHTGDQPQHF
J gene: TRBJ1-5
V gene: TRBV28

CDR3 protein: CASSEGPFYGYTF
J gene: TRBJ1-2
V gene: TRBV6-1

CDR3 protein: CASSLVGTGWTDTQYF
J gene: TRBJ2-3
V gene: TRBV7-9

CDR3 protein: CASSLAFMNTEAFF
J gene: TRBJ1-1
V gene: TRBV28

CDR3 protein: CASSIGEGTRDHDEQYF
J gene: TRBJ2-7
V gene: TRBV19

CDR3 protein: CASSLDRVGTDTQYF
J gene: TRBJ2-3
V gene: TRBV18

CDR3 protein: CASKPPPGLGELFF
J gene: TRBJ2-2
V gene: TRBV19